The clone carrying this TCR beta chain was counted many times. Its target is unknown. J gave up 5 bases and V 2 bases, and 3 bases lay outside the gene matches. Germline-derived CDR1 and CDR2 are KGHDR and SFDVKD. CDR3 size: 15 residues. These data originate in a study of T-cell reconstitution after alpha-beta-depleted transplantation in children. This sample's TCRbeta library carried unique molecular identifier barcodes. Using its own MiXCR run on the PCR reads, TCRdb lists one record per CDR3 protein. The table shows 700,000 to 850,000 distinct CDR3 sequences, with roughly 15% occurring only once. Study-level results: At around two months after transplant, the alpha-beta T cells were reportedly derived from several hundred expanded clones that came from non-depleted graft cells. It was newly produced T cells that mostly accounted for T-cell counts and diversity one year after transplant.

Sequencing was performed on PBMCs, mostly from graft donor cells, taken 360 days after TCRalphabeta/CD19-depleted stem cell transplant. The receptor's source is a male patient under 18 who had a stem cell transplant for acute lymphoblastic leukemia, so the T cells may come from the graft donor. The genes are TRBV24-1 and TRBJ2-1, with 9 nucleotides matching TRBD2. This chain's CDR3 is CATSDWTSDNNEQFF. DNA for the CDR3: TGTGCCACCAGTGATTGGACTAGCGATAACAATGAGCAGTTCTTC.